Here is one TCR beta chain with its context. No antigen is known for it. Nothing much larger sits one base from this clone, and base qualities are not available. The data were obtained in a study of blood T cell repertoires in COVID-19 (TCRdb year 2020). With respect to the entire study: The collaborator samples originated in the United States, Italy and Spain and spanned the acute and convalescent phases of COVID-19. The material from the prospective study consisted of cDNA or gDNA derived from T cells, B-cell-depleted T cells, or PBMCs. Subjects who had been exposed to COVID-19, were actively infected with it, or had recovered from it provided the deeply sampled blood TCRbeta repertoires that made up the dataset. The repertoires were released in a freely available public database meant as a resource for research on the immune response to SARS-CoV-2. Samples came from the ongoing ImmuneRACE study (first 160 participants) plus 1,254 subjects from 6 global collaborators. Nearly every sample came with metadata listing a de-identified subject ID, COVID-19 status, age in years and sex. Where available, HLA class I and class II types were obtained from metadata supplied by the sample provider rather than from assay-based typing. Here is what the overall study found, with its caveats: Clinical and demographic metadata were provided uncurated, with the amount varying by source and participant.

The CDR1 and CDR2 encoded by the germline V gene are ENHRY and SYGVKD. Trimming at the junction amounts to 6 bases on V and 4 bases on J, and the germline ends lie 15 bases apart. The CDR3 numbers 15 residues from cysteine through phenylalanine. The kept DNA is CDR3 alone, 45 bases in frame from the first base. TCRbeta CDR3 regions were amplified from genomic DNA by means of the immunoSEQ Assay, a bias-controlled multiplex PCR. As for the original processing: The number of nucleated cells in each sample was estimated by amplification of reference gene primers within the assay. Sequence reads were collapsed and filtered to measure the absolute abundance of every unique TCRbeta CDR3 rearrangement. For each sample, productive Simpson clonality was calculated as the square root of Simpson's diversity index over productive rearrangements. TCRdb holds this immuneACCESS table with in-frame rearrangements only. Some clones are missing; in checked studies, unresolved V genes explain under half, and the rest has no known cause. The V and J calls and clone size are taken from that table; D and trimming were inferred from the DNA. The sample records 35,000 to 50,000 clones, about 78% of which are singletons. Roughly 7.9% of the sample is in the top ten clones.

Collaborating institutions collected whole blood in K2EDTA tubes following their own protocols. Collaborator samples were shipped for TCRbeta analysis as frozen whole blood, isolated PBMCs, or DNA extracted from either sample type. The sample was peripheral blood. The source is a man in his sixties or seventies with active or convalescent COVID-19. The chain couples TRBV10-3 to TRBJ2-2; D gene: possibly TRBD2, on 6 matching bases. The nucleotide sequence reads as follows: TGTGCCATCAGGAGGGCAGGGACTCGCACCGGGGAGCTGTTTTTT. Its protein product is CAIRRAGTRTGELFF.